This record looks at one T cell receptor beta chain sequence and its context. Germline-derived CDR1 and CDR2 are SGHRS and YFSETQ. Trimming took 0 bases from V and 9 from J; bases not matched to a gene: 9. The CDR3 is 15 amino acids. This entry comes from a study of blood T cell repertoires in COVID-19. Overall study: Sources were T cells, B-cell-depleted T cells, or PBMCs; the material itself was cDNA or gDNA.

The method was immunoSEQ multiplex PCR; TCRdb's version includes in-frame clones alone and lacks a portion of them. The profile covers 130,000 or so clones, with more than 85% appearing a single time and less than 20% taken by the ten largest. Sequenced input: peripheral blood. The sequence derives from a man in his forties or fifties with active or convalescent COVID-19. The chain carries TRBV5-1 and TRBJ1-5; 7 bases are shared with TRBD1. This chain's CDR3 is CASSLDGTEAGPQHF. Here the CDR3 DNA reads TGCGCCAGCAGCTTGGACGGGACAGAGGCCGGGCCCCAGCATTTT.